The 4 T cell receptor beta chains in this list originate from one sample, sequenced in a study of blood T cell repertoires in COVID-19. Repertoires were generated with immunoSEQ multiplex PCR, while TCRdb's copy carries only in-frame clones and drops some. The sample includes roughly 30,000 clones, around 90% of them seen just once. Sequencing was carried out using peripheral blood. These TCRs come from a man between 60 and 70 years old with COVID-19, enrolled during active disease.

V usage is TRBV29-1 and J usage is TRBJ1-1, with D possibly TRBD1 on 5 matching bases. The CDR3 spans 14 residues. Per germline, CDR1 SQVTM and CDR2 ANQGSEA. Trimming cost V 3 bases and J 0 bases, with 11 bases left between them. This CDR3 is CSVDVAGMNTEAFF. The DNA of the CDR3 is TGCAGCGTTGACGTAGCAGGGATGAACACTGAAGCTTTCTTT.

V gene TRBV4-1 combines with J gene TRBJ2-7; D is perhaps TRBD2 (6 bases). CDR1 MGHRA and CDR2 YSYEKL come from the germline V gene. The CDR3 loop spans 14 amino acids. V gave up 4 bases and J gave up 4 bases, with 14 bases separating them. CDR3: CASSLREATYEQYF. The DNA of the CDR3 is TGCGCCAGCAGCCTTAGGGAGGCCACGTACGAGCAGTACTTC.

Here the CDR3 reads CASSLVDLNTEAFF. CDR3 in DNA: TGCGCCAGCAGCTTGGTAGACTTGAACACTGAAGCTTTCTTT. This chain uses TRBV5-1 with TRBJ1-1; unclear D gene. With 0 bases removed from V and 0 bases from J, the gap between germline ends came to 6 bases. CDR1 is SGHRS, CDR2 YFSETQ, per germline. The CDR3 loop spans 14 amino acids.

The rearrangement uses TRBV15 and TRBJ2-7; 7 nucleotides agree with TRBD2. CDR3 length: 15 residues. The V gene's germline CDR1 is LNHNV and CDR2 YYDKDF (reference sequence). V was pared by 4 bases and J by 0 bases, with 6 bases of the junction left unmatched. The CDR3 reads CATSTWTRGSYEQYF. DNA for the CDR3: TGTGCCACCAGCACCTGGACTAGAGGCTCCTACGAGCAGTACTTC.